In its sample, the clone carrying this T cell receptor (beta chain) was seen a few times. The antigen is undetermined. These patients, aged 18 to 65, had recently diagnosed hyperthyroidism lasting under 2 months. Diagnoses used clinical symptoms, serum thyroxine and TRAb, thyroid ultrasound and orbital computed tomography. A roughly 10 ml volume of fresh peripheral blood provided the PBMCs. This sample stems from a study of T cells in Graves' hyperthyroidism and ophthalmopathy. Germline V gene sequence: CDR1 MRHNA, CDR2 SNTAGT. CDR3 length: 14 amino acids. V was cut by 7 bases and J by 6 bases, with 15 bases left in between. Study observations and caveats: Ophthalmopathy was separated from stable hyperthyroidism by a 13 V-J model.

There were TCR beta CDR3 regions amplified from RNA transcripts. Using the HTBI primer set, a first-round RT-PCR was run on the TCR CDR3. Each CDR3 protein gets one entry after TCRdb re-called the multiplex PCR reads with MiXCR. This table has nearly 750,000 distinct CDR3 sequences, roughly 32% appearing once. This chain connects TRBV6-4 to TRBJ2-2, with D possibly being TRBD1 (6 bases). Sequenced input: blood. This sequence originates from a woman in her thirties or forties with Graves' hyperthyroidism. The CDR3 DNA reads TGTGCCAGCACCCCGGAGGCAGGGGCCGGGGAGCTGTTTTTT. This gives the protein CASTPEAGAGELFF.